Sequencing of this TCR beta chain was carried out in a study of control samples from healthy donors and cancer patients. The assay was immunoSEQ multiplex PCR, and TCRdb's table has in-frame clones only and misses some. The sample lists about 97,000 clones, about 92% occurring once. The CDR3 contains 11 residues. Germline V lookup: CDR1 SEHNR, CDR2 FQNEAQ (reference sequence). V was shortened by 2 bases and J by 1 base, with 0 bases between the two germline ends. The source is a woman aged 18-35 years in good health. The rearrangement uses TRBV7-9 and TRBJ2-7; D is undetermined. The sample consisted of blood. The CDR3 loop reads CASSLSYEQYF. The CDR3 DNA follows: TGTGCCAGCAGCTTATCCTACGAGCAGTACTTC. Full variable domain (remainder filled in from reference TRBV7-9 and TRBJ2-7): DTGVSQNPRHKITKRGQNVTFRCDPISEHNRLYWYRQTLGQGPEFLTYFQNEAQLEKSRLLSDRFSAERPKGSFSTLEIQRTEQGDSAMYLCASSLSYEQYFGPGTRLTVT.